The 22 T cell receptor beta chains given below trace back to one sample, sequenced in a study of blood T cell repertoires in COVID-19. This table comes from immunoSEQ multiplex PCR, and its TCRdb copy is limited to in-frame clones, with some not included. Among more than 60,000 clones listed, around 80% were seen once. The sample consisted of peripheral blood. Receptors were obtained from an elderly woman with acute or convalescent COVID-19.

The CDR3 bases are TGTGCCAGCAGCTTAGTACGGGGTACGAACACTGAAGCTTTCTTT. Residues: CASSLVRGTNTEAFF. The rearrangement joins TRBV7-2 to TRBJ1-1; the D is unclear. Per germline, CDR1 SGHTA and CDR2 FQGNSA. This CDR3 comprises 15 residues. Trimming removed 1 base from V and 1 base from J, with 10 bases in between.

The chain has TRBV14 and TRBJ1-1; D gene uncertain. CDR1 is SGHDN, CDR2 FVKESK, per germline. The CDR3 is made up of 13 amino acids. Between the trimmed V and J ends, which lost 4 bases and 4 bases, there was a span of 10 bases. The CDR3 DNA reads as TGTGCCAGCAGCCCGAGGGTGGGCACTGAAGCTTTCTTT. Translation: CASSPRVGTEAFF.

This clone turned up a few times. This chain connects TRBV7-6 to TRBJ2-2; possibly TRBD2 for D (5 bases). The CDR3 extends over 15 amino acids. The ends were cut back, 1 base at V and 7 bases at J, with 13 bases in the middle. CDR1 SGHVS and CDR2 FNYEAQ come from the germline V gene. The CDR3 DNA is TGTGCCAGCAGCTTAGTTCCGGGGAAGAGCGGGGAGCTGTTTTTT. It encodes CASSLVPGKSGELFF.

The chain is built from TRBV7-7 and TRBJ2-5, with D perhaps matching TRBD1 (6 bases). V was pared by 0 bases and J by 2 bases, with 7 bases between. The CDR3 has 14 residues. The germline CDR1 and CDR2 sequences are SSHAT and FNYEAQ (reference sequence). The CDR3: CASSLAGTQETQYF. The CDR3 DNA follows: TGTGCCAGCAGCTTAGCAGGGACACAAGAGACCCAGTACTTC.

CDR3 protein: CSVGHTTGELFF. In DNA form, the CDR3 reads TGCAGCGTTGGACATACCACCGGGGAGCTGTTTTTT. The J gene is TRBJ2-2, the V gene TRBV29-1; D unclear. The CDR3 covers 12 residues. Deletions cut 4 bases from V and 4 bases from J, with 7 bases between. The germline V gene encodes CDR1 SQVTM and CDR2 ANQGSEA.

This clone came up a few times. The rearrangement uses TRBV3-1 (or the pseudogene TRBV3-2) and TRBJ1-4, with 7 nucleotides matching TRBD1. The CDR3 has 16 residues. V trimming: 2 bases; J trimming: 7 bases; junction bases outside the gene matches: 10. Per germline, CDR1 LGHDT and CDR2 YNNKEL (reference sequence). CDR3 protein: CASSQPRQGKGEKLFF. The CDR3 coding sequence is TGTGCCAGCAGCCAACCGCGACAGGGCAAGGGTGAAAAACTGTTTTTT.

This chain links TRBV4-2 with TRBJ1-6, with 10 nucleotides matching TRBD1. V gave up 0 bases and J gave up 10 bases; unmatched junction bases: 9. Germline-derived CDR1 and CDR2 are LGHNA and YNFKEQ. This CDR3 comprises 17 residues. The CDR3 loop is CASSQDGTGASVSPLHF. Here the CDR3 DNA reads TGTGCCAGCAGCCAAGACGGGACAGGGGCCTCGGTCTCACCCCTCCACTTT.

As DNA, the CDR3 is TGCGCCAGCAGCCCGGACAGGGCATGGTCAGATACGCAGTATTTT. Translation gives CASSPDRAWSDTQYF. This rearrangement joins TRBV5-1 to TRBJ2-3; 8 bases align to TRBD1. The CDR3 length is 15 residues. Germline V gene lookup returns CDR1 SGHRS and CDR2 YFSETQ. V was pared by 4 bases and J by 4 bases, with 8 bases of the junction left unmatched.

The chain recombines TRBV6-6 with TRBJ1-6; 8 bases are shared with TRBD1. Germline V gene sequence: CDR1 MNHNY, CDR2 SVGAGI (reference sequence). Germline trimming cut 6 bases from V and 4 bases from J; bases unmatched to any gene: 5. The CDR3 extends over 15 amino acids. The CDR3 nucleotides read TGTGCCAGCAGCCCGCAGGGGGCATATAATTCACCCCTCCACTTT. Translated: CASSPQGAYNSPLHF.

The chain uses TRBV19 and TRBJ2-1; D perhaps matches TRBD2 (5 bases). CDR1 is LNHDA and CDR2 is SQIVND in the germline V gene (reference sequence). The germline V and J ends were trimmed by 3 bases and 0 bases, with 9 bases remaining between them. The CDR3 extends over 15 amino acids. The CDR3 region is CASSIEGSSYNEQFF. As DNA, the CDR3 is TGTGCCAGTAGTATTGAGGGCAGCTCCTACAATGAGCAGTTCTTC.

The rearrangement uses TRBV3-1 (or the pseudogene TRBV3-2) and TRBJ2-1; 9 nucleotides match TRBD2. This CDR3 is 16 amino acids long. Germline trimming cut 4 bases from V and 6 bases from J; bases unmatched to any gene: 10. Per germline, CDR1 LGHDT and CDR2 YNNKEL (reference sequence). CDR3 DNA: TGTGCCAGCAGCCGCCCGAGGACGACTAGCGGCAATGAGCAGTTCTTC. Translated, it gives CASSRPRTTSGNEQFF.

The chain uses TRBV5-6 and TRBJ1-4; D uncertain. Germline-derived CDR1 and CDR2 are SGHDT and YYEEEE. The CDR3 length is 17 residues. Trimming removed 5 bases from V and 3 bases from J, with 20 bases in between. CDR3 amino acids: CASSQTKLRSSNEKLFF. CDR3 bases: TGTGCCAGCAGTCAAACGAAGCTACGCTCATCTAATGAAAAACTGTTTTTT.

The CDR3 sequence is CASSSGGGRAADTQYF. DNA for the CDR3: TGTGCCAGCAGCTCGGGGGGCGGGAGGGCCGCAGATACGCAGTATTTT. The chain links TRBV5-4 to TRBJ2-3, with 9 bases matching TRBD2. Germline CDR1 SGHNT, CDR2 YYREEE (reference sequence). J gave up 4 bases and V 3 bases, and 9 bases lay outside the gene matches. The CDR3 loop spans 16 amino acids.

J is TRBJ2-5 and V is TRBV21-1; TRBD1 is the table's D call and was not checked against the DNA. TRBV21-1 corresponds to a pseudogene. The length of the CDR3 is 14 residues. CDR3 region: CASSGRGRGETQYF. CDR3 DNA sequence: TGTGCCAGCAGCGGCAGGGGTAGGGGAGAGACCCAGTACTTC.

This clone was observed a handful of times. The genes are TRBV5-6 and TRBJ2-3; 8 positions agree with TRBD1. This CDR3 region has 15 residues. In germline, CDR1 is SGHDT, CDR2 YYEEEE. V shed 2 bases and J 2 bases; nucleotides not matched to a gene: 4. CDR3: CASSFDRGYTDTQYF. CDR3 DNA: TGTGCCAGCAGCTTCGACAGGGGTTACACAGATACGCAGTATTTT.

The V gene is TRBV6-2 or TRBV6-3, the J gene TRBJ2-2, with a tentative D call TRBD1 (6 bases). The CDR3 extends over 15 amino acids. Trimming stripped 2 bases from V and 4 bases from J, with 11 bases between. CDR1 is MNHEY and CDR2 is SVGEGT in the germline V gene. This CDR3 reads CASSYEGHLTGELFF. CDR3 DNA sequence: TGTGCCAGCAGTTACGAGGGACACCTCACCGGGGAGCTGTTTTTT.

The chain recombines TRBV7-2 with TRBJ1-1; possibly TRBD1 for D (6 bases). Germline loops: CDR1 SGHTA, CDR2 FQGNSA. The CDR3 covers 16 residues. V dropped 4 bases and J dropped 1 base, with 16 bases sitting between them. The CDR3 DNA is TGTGCCAGCAGCTCAATAGTGTTGGGGGCGAACACTGAAGCTTTCTTT. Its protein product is CASSSIVLGANTEAFF.

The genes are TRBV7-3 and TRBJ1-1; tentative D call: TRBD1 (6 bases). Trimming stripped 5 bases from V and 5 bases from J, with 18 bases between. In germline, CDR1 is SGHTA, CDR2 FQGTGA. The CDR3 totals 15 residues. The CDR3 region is CASSPGHPPVTEAFF. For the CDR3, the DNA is TGTGCCAGCAGCCCGGGACATCCCCCCGTTACTGAAGCTTTCTTT. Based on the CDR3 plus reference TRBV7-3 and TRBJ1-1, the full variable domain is GAGVSQTPSNKVTEKGKYVELRCDPISGHTALYWYRQSLGQGPEFLIYFQGTGAADDSGLPNDRFFAVRPEGSVSTLKIQRTERGDSAVYLCASSPGHPPVTEAFFGQGTRLTVV.

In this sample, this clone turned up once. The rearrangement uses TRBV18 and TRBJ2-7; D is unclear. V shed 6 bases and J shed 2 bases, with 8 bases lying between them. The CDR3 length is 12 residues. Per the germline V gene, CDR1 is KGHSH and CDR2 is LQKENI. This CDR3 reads CASSLETYEQYF. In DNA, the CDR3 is TGTGCCAGCTCCTTGGAGACCTACGAGCAGTACTTC.

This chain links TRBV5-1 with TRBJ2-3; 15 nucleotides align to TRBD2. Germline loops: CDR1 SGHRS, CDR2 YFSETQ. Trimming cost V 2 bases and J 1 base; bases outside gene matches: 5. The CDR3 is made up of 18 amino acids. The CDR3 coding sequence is TGCGCCAGCAGCTTCGGACTAGCGGGAGGGGCCCGCACAGATACGCAGTATTTT. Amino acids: CASSFGLAGGARTDTQYF.

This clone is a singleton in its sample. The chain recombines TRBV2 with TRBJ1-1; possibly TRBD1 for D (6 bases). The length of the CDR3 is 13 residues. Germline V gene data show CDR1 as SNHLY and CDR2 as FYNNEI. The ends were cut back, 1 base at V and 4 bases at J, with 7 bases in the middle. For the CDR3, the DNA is TGTGCCAGCAGTGAAGACAGGGCCACTGAAGCTTTCTTT. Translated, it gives CASSEDRATEAFF.

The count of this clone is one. The CDR3 DNA is TGCGCCAGCAGCCACCCCCCCGGGACAGGGGGCAATCAGCCCCAGCATTTT. Protein: CASSHPPGTGGNQPQHF. The gene calls are TRBV4-1 and TRBJ1-5, with TRBD1 matching 10 bases. The CDR3 loop spans 17 amino acids. Germline CDR1 reads MGHRA; CDR2 reads YSYEKL. V shed 3 bases, J shed 2 bases, and the junction held 7 bases outside the gene matches.